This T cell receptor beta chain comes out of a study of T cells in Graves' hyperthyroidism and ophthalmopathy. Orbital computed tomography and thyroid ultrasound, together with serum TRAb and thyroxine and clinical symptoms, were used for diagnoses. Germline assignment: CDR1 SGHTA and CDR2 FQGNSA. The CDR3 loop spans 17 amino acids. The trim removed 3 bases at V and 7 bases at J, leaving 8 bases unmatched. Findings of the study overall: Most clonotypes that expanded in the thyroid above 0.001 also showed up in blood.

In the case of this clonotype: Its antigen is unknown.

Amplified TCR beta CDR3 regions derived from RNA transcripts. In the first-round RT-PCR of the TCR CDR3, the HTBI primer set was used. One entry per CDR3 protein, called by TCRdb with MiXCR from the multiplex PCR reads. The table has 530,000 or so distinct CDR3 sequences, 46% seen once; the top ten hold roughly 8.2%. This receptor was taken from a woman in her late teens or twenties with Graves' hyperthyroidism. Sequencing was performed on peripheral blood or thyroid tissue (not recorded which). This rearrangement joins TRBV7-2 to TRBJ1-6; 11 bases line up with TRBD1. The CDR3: CASSLAGTGGLNSPLHF. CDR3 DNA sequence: TGTGCCAGCAGCTTGGCAGGGACAGGGGGATTAAATTCACCCCTCCACTTT.